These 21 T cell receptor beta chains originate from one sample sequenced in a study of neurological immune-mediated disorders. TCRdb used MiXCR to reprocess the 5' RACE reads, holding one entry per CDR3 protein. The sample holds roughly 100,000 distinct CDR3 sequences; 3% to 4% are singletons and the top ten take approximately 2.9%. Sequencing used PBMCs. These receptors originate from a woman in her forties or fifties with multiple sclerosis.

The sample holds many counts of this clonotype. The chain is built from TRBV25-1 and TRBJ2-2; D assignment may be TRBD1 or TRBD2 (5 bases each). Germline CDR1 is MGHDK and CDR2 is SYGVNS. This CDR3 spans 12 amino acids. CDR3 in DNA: TGTGCGGGCAGGGAGCAAACCGGGGAGCTGTTTTTT. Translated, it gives CAGREQTGELFF.

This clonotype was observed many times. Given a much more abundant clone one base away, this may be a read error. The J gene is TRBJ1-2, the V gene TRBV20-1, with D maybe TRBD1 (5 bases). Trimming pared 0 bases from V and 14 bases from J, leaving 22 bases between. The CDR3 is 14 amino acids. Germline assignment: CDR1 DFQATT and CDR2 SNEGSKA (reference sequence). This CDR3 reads CSARDLGAGRGKTF. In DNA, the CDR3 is TGCAGTGCTAGAGATCTAGGGGCAGGGAGGGGAAAAACCTTC.

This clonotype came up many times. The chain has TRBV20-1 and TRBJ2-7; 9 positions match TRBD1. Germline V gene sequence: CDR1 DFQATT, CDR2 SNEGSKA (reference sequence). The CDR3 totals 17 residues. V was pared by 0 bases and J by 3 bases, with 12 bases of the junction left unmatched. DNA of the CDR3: TGCAGTGCTAGAGATCTTGACAGGGGGTATATTATCTACGAGCAGTACTTC. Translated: CSARDLDRGYIIYEQYF.

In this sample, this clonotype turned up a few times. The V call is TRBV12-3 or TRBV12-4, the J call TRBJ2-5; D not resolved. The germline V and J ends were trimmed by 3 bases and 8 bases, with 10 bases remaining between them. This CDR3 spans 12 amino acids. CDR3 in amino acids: CASSFAAATQYF. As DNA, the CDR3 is TGTGCCAGCAGTTTCGCCGCCGCAACCCAGTACTTC.

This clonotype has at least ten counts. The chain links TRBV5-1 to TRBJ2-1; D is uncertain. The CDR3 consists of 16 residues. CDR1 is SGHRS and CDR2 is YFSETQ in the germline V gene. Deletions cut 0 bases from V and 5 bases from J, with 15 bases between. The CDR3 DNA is TGCGCCAGCAGCTTGGCAGGACGGCGCGTTAACAATGAGCAGTTCTTC. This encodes CASSLAGRRVNNEQFF.

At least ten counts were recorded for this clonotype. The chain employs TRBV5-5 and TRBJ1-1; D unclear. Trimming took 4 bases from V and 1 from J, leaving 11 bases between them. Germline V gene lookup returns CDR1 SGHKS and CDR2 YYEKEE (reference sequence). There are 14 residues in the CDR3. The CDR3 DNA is TGTGCCAGCAGCCCCCGCCCGTCGAACACTGAAGCTTTCTTT. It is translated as CASSPRPSNTEAFF.

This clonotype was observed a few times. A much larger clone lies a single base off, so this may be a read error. The CDR3 sequence is CASSKGNQHQHF. CDR3 DNA sequence: TGTGCCAGCTCGAAAGGAAATCAGCACCAGCATTTT. The chain employs TRBV6-6 and TRBJ1-5, with no clear D. The CDR3 sequence is 12 residues long. Per germline, CDR1 MNHNY and CDR2 SVGAGI (reference sequence).

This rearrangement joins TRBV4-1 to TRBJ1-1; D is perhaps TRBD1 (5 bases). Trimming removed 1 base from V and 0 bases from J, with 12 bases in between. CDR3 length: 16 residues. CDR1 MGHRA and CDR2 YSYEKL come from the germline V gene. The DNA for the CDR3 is TGCGCCAGCAGCCAAGGGGGGAGAGGGGTGAACACTGAAGCTTTCTTT. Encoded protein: CASSQGGRGVNTEAFF.

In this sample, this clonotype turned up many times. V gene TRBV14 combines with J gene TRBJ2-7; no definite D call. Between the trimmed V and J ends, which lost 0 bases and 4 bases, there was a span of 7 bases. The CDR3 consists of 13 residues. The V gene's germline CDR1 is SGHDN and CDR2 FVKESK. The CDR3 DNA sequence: TGTGCCAGCAGCCAAGAGGCGGTTTACGAGCAGTACTTC. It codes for CASSQEAVYEQYF. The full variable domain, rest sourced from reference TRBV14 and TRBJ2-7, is EAGVTQFPSHSVIEKGQTVTLRCDPISGHDNLYWYRRVMGKEIKFLLHFVKESKQDESGMPNNRFLAERTGGTYSTLKVQPAELEDSGVYFCASSQEAVYEQYFGPGTRLTVT.

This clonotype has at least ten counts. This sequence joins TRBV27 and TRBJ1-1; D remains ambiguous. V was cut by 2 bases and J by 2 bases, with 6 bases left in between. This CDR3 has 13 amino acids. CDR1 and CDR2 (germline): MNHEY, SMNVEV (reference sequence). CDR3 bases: TGTGCCAGCAGTTTAGGTATAAACACTGAAGCTTTCTTT. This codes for CASSLGINTEAFF.

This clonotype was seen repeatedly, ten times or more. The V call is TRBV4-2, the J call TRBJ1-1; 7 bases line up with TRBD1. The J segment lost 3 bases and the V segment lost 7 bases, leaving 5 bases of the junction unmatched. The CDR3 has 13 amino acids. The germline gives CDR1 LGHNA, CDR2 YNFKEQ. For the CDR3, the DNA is TGTGCCAGCACCAGGGGGGGCTACACTGAAGCTTTCTTT. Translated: CASTRGGYTEAFF.

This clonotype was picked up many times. The CDR3 region is CASSFSGTNEKLFF. The DNA of the CDR3 is TGTGCCAGCAGCTTTTCAGGGACTAATGAAAAACTGTTTTTT. The chain employs TRBV7-2 and TRBJ1-4; D is possibly TRBD1 (5 bases). Trimming removed 3 bases from V and 2 bases from J, with 7 bases in between. The germline V gene encodes CDR1 SGHTA and CDR2 FQGNSA. The CDR3 runs to 14 residues.

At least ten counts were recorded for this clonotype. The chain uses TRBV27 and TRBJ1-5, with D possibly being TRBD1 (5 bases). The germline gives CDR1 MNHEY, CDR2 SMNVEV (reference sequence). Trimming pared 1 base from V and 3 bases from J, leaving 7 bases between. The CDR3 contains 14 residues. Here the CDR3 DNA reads TGTGCCAGCAGTTTATGGGGGTCCAATCAGCCCCAGCATTTT. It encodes CASSLWGSNQPQHF.

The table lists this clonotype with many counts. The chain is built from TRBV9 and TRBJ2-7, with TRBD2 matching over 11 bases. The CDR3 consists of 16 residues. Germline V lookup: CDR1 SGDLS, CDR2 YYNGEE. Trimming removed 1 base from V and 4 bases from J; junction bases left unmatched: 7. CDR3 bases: TGTGCCAGCAGCGTATATCCAACTAGCGGGGGTTACGAGCAGTACTTC. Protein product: CASSVYPTSGGYEQYF.

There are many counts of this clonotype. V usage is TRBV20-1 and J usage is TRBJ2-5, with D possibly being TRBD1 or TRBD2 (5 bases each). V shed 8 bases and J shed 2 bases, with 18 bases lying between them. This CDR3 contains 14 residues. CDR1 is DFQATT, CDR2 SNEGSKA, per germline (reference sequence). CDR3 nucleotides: TGCAGTTTTAGAGGGGCCCAAGCTCAAGAGACCCAGTACTTC. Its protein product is CSFRGAQAQETQYF.

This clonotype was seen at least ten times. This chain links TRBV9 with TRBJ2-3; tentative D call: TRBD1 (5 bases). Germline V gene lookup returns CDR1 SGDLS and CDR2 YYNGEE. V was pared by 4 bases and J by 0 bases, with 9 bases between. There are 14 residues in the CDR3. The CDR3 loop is CASSPWGSTDTQYF. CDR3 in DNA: TGTGCCAGCAGCCCCTGGGGCAGCACAGATACGCAGTATTTT. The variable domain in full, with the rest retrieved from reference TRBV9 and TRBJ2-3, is DSGVTQTPKHLITATGQRVTLRCSPRSGDLSVYWYQQSLDQGLQFLIQYYNGEERAKGNILERFSAQQFPDLHSELNLSSLELGDSALYFCASSPWGSTDTQYFGPGTRLTVL.

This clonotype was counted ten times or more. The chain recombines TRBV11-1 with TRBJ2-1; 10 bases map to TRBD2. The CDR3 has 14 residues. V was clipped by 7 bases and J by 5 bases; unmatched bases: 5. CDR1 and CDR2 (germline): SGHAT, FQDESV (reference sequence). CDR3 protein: CASKRGGHNNEQFF. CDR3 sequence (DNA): TGTGCCAGCAAGCGGGGGGGCCACAACAATGAGCAGTTCTTC.

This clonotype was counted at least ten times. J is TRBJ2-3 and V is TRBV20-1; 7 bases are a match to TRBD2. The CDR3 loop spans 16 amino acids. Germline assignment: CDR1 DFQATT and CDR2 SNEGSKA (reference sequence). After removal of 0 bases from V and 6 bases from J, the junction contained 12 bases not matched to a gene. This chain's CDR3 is CSARDPRDYPGDTQYF. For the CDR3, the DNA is TGCAGTGCTAGAGACCCCCGGGACTACCCGGGGGATACGCAGTATTTT.

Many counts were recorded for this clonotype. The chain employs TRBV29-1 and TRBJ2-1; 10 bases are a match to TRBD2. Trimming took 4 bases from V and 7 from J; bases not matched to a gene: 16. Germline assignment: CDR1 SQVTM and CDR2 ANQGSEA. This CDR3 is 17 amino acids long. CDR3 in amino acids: CSVVSLLAGVVANEQFF. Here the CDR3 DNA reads TGCAGCGTTGTATCGCTCCTAGCGGGAGTGGTGGCAAATGAGCAGTTCTTC.

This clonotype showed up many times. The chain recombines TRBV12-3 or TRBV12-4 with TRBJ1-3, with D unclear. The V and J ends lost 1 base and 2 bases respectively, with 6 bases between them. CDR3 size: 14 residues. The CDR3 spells CASSLVPPGNTIYF. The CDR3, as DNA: TGTGCCAGCAGTTTAGTCCCCCCTGGAAACACCATATATTTT.

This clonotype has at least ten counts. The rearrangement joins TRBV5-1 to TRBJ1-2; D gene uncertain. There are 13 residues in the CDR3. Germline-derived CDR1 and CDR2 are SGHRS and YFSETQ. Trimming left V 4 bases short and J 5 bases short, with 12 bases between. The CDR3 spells CASSIQTDYGYTF. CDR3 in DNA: TGCGCCAGCAGCATTCAGACGGATTATGGCTACACCTTC.